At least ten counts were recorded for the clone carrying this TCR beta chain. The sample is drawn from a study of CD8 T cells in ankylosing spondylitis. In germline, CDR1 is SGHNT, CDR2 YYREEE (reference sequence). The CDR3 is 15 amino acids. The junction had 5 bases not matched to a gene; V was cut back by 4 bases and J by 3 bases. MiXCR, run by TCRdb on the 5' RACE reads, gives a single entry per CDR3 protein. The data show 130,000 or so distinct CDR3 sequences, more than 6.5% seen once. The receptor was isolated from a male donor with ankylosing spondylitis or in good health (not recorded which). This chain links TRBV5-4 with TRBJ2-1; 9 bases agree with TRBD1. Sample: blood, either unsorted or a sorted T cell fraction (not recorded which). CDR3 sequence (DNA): TGTGCCAGCAGCCTGGGACAGGGTCGCTACAATGAGCAGTTCTTC. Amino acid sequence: CASSLGQGRYNEQFF.